The clone carrying this T cell receptor (beta chain) has only one observation. The V gene's germline CDR1 is LNHDA and CDR2 SQIVND (reference sequence). The junction had 3 bases not matched to a gene; V was cut back by 1 base and J by 1 base. CDR3 length equals 15 residues. Sequencing was performed with immunoSEQ multiplex PCR; in TCRdb, only in-frame clones are kept and a portion is missing. The top ten clones hold 5.5% to 8% of a sample with roughly 450,000 clones, around 90% of them seen once. The data derive from a study of control samples from healthy donors and cancer patients. The chain recombines TRBV19 with TRBJ2-7, with 8 bases matching TRBD1. The TCR comes from a man aged 40-49 years with head and neck cancer. The sequencing sample was made of PBMCs. The CDR3 region has the DNA TGTGCCAGTAGTATAGCGACAGGGGTATCCTACGAGCAGTACTTC. Encoded protein: CASSIATGVSYEQYF.